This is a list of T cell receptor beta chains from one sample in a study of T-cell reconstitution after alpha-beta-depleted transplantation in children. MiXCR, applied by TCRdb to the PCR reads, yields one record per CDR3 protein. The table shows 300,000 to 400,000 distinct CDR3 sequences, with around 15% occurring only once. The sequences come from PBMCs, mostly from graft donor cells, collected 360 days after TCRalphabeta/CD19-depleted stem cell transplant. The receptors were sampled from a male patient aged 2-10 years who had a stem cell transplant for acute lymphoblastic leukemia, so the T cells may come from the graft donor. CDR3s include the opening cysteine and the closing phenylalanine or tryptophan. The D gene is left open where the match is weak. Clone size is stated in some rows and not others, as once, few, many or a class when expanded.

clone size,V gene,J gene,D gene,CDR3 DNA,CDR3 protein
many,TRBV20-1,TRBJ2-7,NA,TGCAGTGCTTTAAAGCCCTCCTACGAGCAGTACTTC,CSALKPSYEQYF
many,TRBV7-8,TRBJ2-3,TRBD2,TGTGCCAGCAGCTTACAACTAGCGGGAGGGACAGATACGCAGTATTTT,CASSLQLAGGTDTQYF
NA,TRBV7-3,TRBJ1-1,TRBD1,TGTGCCAGCAGCTTGAGCAGCCGGACAGGGAACACTGAAGCTTTCTTT,CASSLSSRTGNTEAFF
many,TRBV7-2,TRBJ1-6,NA,TGTGCCAGCAGCTGGTTTACCGGGGCCTCCTATAATTCACCCCTCCACTTT,CASSWFTGASYNSPLHF
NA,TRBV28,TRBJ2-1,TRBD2,TGTGCCAGCACCTCTTCGGATTTTTGGGAGGGTACCCCCTACAATGAGCAGTTCTTC,CASTSSDFWEGTPYNEQFF
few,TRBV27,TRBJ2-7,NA,TGTGCCAGCAGTTTACGACTAGGGGTTTCCTACGAGCAGTACTTC,CASSLRLGVSYEQYF
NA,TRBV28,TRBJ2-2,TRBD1,TGTGCCAGCAGTCCAGGGACAGGGAGGACCGGGGAGCTGTTTTTT,CASSPGTGRTGELFF
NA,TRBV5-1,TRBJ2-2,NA,TGCGCCAGCAGCTCGTGGGGGGCTAGCGTGAACACCGGGGAGCTGTTTTTT,CASSSWGASVNTGELFF
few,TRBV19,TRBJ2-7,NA,TGTGCCAGTAGTATCAGTGTCCTTGTGTCTTACGAGCAGTACTTC,CASSISVLVSYEQYF
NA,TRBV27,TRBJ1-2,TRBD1,TGTGCCAGCAGTCTTGGACAGGGTTTCCCCCGTAACTATGGCTACACCTTC,CASSLGQGFPRNYGYTF
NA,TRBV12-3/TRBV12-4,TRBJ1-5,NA,TGTGCCAGCAGTTTCGGGGGGTTTAATCAGCCCCAGCATTTT,CASSFGGFNQPQHF
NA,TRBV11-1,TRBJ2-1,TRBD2,TGTGCCAGCAATCCATTAGCGGGAGGGAGGAATGAGCAGTTCTTC,CASNPLAGGRNEQFF
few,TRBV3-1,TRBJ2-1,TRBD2,TGTGCCAGCAGCCAATTTCGGGCGGGAGGATACAATGAGCAGTTCTTC,CASSQFRAGGYNEQFF
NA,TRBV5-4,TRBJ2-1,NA,TGTGCCAGCAGCTTGGGCCGGGCCACCTCCTACAATGAGCAGTTCTTC,CASSLGRATSYNEQFF
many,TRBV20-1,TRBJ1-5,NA,TGCAGTGCTAGAGATCACAGTACGAAGCCCCAGCATTTT,CSARDHSTKPQHF
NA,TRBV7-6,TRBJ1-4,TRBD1,TGTGCCAGCAGCTGGGACAGCTTAAATGAAAAACTGTTTTTT,CASSWDSLNEKLFF
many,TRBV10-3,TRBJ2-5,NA,TGTGCCATCAGTGAGGGCTTGGGGCCGGCGGAGACCCAGTACTTC,CAISEGLGPAETQYF
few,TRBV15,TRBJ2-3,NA,TGTGCCACCAGCAGAGGGGCAGCCATTAGCACAGATACGCAGTATTTT,CATSRGAAISTDTQYF
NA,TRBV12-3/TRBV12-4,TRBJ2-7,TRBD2,TGTGCCAGCAGCTTGGGGGCGGGAGGGCACAGGCAGTACTTC,CASSLGAGGHRQYF
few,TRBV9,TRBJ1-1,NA,TGTGCCAGCAGCGTGGGTCCGCAGAACACTGAAGCTTTCTTT,CASSVGPQNTEAFF
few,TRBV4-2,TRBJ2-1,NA,TGTGCCAGCAGCCAAAGCCGAGCTAGCAGAGAGCAGTTCTTC,CASSQSRASREQFF
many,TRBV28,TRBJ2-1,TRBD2,TGTGCCAGCAGCTCCGGGACTAGCGGGAGAAATGAGCAGTTCTTC,CASSSGTSGRNEQFF
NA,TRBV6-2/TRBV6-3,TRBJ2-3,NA,TGTGCCAGCAGTTACCCGGAGATAGCGAGGGATTTT,CASSYPEIARDF
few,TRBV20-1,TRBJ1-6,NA,TGCAGTGCTAGAAAGCGGGACCTTCATAATTCACCCCTCCACTTT,CSARKRDLHNSPLHF
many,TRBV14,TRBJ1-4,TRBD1,TGTGCCAGCAGCAGCACAGGGGTCGGAGAAAAACTGTTTTTT,CASSSTGVGEKLFF
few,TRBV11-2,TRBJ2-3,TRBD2,TGTGCCAGCAGCTCCAATAGCGGGAGCTCCTCCTCCGTCACAGATACGCAGTATTTT,CASSSNSGSSSSVTDTQYF
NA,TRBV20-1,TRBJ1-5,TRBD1,TGCAGTGCTCCGACCGGGACAGACCATCAGCCCCAGCATTTT,CSAPTGTDHQPQHF
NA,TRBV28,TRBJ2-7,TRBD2,TGTGCCAGCAGCCGGCCCGTACTAGCGGGAGGAACCTACGAGCAGTACTTC,CASSRPVLAGGTYEQYF
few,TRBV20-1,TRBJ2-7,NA,TGCAGTGCTAAACCCATTGATGGCCCACGTGGGGACGAGCAGTACTTC,CSAKPIDGPRGDEQYF
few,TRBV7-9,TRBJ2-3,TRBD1,TGTGCCAGCAGCCCCCCCCGGGACAGGACCACAGATACGCAGTATTTT,CASSPPRDRTTDTQYF
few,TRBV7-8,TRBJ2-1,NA,TGTGCCAGCAGCAAGTTCGGGGCGCCTGCCTACAATGAGCAGTTCTTC,CASSKFGAPAYNEQFF